The source of this T cell receptor beta chain is a study of beta chain features in type 1 diabetes. In the study overall: Across the samples, some 98,000,000 sorted cells were examined in total. Regarding the study as a whole: Naive, central memory and Treg TCRB repertoires appeared more alike in patients than in healthy donors.

Trimming removed 0 bases at V and 0 bases at J, with 10 bases between. From germline, CDR1 is SGDLS and CDR2 YYNGEE. The CDR3 runs 16 residues. Researchers reported sorting CD4+ naive, central memory, regulatory and stem cell-like memory cells via CD45RO/CCR7/CD25/CD127/CD95/CD27. Of note for this clone: Its cognate antigen is unknown.

Every bit of the isolated RNA underwent reverse transcription, so sequencing read expressed TCRB transcripts. TCRdb keeps only in-frame clones here, not all; method: immunoSEQ multiplex PCR. The table lists a few hundred thousand clones, approximately 14% of them singletons, with around 0.039% in the top ten. The chain is built from TRBV9 and TRBJ2-1; D is tentatively TRBD1 or TRBD2 (5 bases each). Specimen: naive CD4+ T cells from blood. This receptor was identified in a man aged 25-45 years in good health. The CDR3 reads CASSVGGDSSYNEQFF. The CDR3 DNA sequence: TGTGCCAGCAGCGTAGGAGGGGATAGCTCCTACAATGAGCAGTTCTTC.